Detailed here is one T cell receptor (beta chain). Its antigen is as yet unknown. With 3 bases removed from V and 8 bases from J, the gap between germline ends came to 22 bases. The CDR3 extends over 17 amino acids. The germline V gene encodes CDR1 LGHNA and CDR2 YSLEER. The data were obtained in a study of PD-1 blockade in classical Hodgkin lymphoma. The overall study: Patients got intravenous nivolumab 3 mg/kg every 2 weeks. Study-level results: Initiation of nivolumab under 1 year after ASCT led to exclusion of patients. Still unresolved is the cause of the repertoire differences, which may be disease activity or prior therapy. In CD4+ cells, TCR diversity went up significantly by C4D1, but in CD8+ cells it did not.

Exposure to brentuximab vedotin varied, and each patient had relapsed following autologous stem cell transplantation. Sequencing was performed with immunoSEQ multiplex PCR; in TCRdb, only in-frame clones are kept and a portion is missing. The profile shows nearly 55,000 clones, 81% of them singletons. The receptor was derived from a human donor with classical Hodgkin lymphoma. The chain is built from TRBV4-3 and TRBJ1-4; D gene unclear. Material: peripheral blood mononuclear cells (PBMCs), obtained at baseline. CDR3 nucleotides: TGCGCCAGCAGCCAGCTACCCTTGGGCGGGAGTGGGGAAAAACTGTTTTTT. Translating it yields CASSQLPLGGSGEKLFF.